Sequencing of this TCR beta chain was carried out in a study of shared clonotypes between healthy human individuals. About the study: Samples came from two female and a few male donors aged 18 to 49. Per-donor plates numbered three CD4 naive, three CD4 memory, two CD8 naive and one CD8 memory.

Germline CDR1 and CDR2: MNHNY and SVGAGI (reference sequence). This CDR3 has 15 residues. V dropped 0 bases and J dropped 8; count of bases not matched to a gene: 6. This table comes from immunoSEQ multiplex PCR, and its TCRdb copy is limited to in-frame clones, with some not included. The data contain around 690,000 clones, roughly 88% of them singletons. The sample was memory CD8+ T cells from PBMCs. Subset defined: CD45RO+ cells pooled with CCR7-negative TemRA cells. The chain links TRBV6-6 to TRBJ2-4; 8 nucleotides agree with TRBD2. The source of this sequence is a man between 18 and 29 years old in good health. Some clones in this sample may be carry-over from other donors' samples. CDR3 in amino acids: CASSYSFREGDIQYF. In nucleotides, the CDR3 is TGTGCCAGCAGTTACTCGTTTCGGGAGGGAGACATTCAGTACTTC.